This TCR beta chain was sequenced during a study of cytomegalovirus exposure and HLA in healthy donors. General study findings and limits: TCR beta V- and J-gene trimming was later associated with a missense DCLRE1C variant. Later analysis identified about 18,000 TCR beta sequences associated with HLA alleles, using a false discovery rate threshold of 0.05. Presence/absence comparisons presumed near-even sequencing depth among donors.

The study ran its PCR with 60 Vbeta and 13 Jbeta primers. TCRdb's copy holds only in-frame clones and misses some; the assay was immunoSEQ multiplex PCR. There are 180,000 or so clones in the sample; approximately 85% occur only once, and about 9.3% lies in the top ten. With regard to this clone: Its antigen is unknown.

Trimming took 4 bases from V and 6 from J, leaving 20 bases between them. The CDR3 loop spans 16 amino acids. Per germline, CDR1 SGHAT and CDR2 FQNNGV. V gene TRBV11-2 combines with J gene TRBJ2-3; D may be TRBD2 (5 bases). Sequencing input: PBMCs. This sequence was found in a man in his late teens or twenties in good health and CMV-seropositive. The CDR3 DNA reads as TGTGCCAGCAGCTCGAGGGTGGCTCCTCGTGGGGATACGCAGTATTTT. Translating gives CASSSRVAPRGDTQYF. Complete variable domain (other parts from reference TRBV11-2 and TRBJ2-3): EAGVAQSPRYKIIEKRQSVAFWCNPISGHATLYWYQQILGQGPKLLIQFQNNGVVDDSQLPKDRFSAERLKGVDSTLKIQPAKLEDSAVYLCASSSRVAPRGDTQYFGPGTRLTVL.